These 7 T cell receptor beta chains originate from one sample sequenced in a study of cytomegalovirus exposure and HLA in healthy donors. Amplification used 60 Vbeta primers and 13 Jbeta primers. Sequenced by immunoSEQ multiplex PCR; TCRdb stores in-frame clones only, minus some. The sample shows 100,000 or so clones, roughly 83% of them seen only once. Material: PBMCs. The receptors were sampled from a female donor in good health and CMV-seropositive.

This chain uses TRBV5-1 with TRBJ2-3, with 9 bases fitting TRBD2. The CDR3 sequence is 16 residues long. Germline values: CDR1 SGHRS, CDR2 YFSETQ. Trimming at V came to 4 bases and at J to 6 bases, leaving 12 bases not matched to a gene. CDR3 sequence (DNA): TGCGCCAGCAGCCAGACAGGGACTAGCTTCCTTGATACGCAGTATTTT. Residues: CASSQTGTSFLDTQYF.

The chain joins TRBV5-1 to TRBJ2-1, with 14 bases aligning to TRBD2. V dropped 4 bases and J dropped 7; count of bases not matched to a gene: 4. CDR3 size: 15 residues. Germline CDR1 and CDR2: SGHRS and YFSETQ. Here the CDR3 DNA reads TGCGCCAGCAGCATGACTAGCGGGGGGGTAAATGAGCAGTTCTTC. This sequence encodes CASSMTSGGVNEQFF.

Only a few counts were recorded for this clone. In the same sample, other DNA sequences code for this CDR3. CDR3 in DNA: TGTGCCAGCAGTTCACAGGGCTATGGCTACACCTTC. Its protein is CASSSQGYGYTF. The chain is built from TRBV27 and TRBJ1-2; D possibly corresponds to TRBD1 (6 bases). CDR1 and CDR2 from the germline V gene are MNHEY and SMNVEV (reference sequence). This CDR3 contains 12 residues. The V and J ends lost 4 bases and 4 bases respectively, with 7 bases between them.

The CDR3 DNA is TGTGCCAGCAGCTTAGTCTTCAGGGGGTCCTACGAGCAGTACTTC. It yields the protein CASSLVFRGSYEQYF. The chain recombines TRBV7-8 with TRBJ2-7, with 7 bases fitting TRBD1. The CDR3 sequence is 15 residues long. CDR1 SGHVS and CDR2 FQNEAQ come from the germline V gene. Unmatched junction bases numbered 4, after V lost 1 base and J lost 1 base.

This chain links TRBV18 with TRBJ1-2; 7 bases agree with TRBD1. CDR1 is KGHSH, CDR2 LQKENI, per germline. The CDR3 contains 14 residues. With V trimmed by 0 bases and J by 4 bases, 2 bases remained unmatched. DNA for the CDR3: TGTGCCAGCTCACCACCCGCAGGGGGCTATGGCTACACCTTC. Its protein is CASSPPAGGYGYTF.

The chain employs TRBV7-9 and TRBJ2-7; TRBD1 is a possible D gene (5 bases). The CDR3 loop spans 12 amino acids. The V gene's germline CDR1 is SEHNR and CDR2 FQNEAQ (reference sequence). Deletions cut 5 bases from V and 6 bases from J, with 11 bases between. The CDR3 is CASSNQGSEQYF. In DNA form, the CDR3 reads TGTGCCAGCAGCAACCAGGGCTCCGAGCAGTACTTC.

This clone appeared a single time. This chain links TRBV7-9 with TRBJ1-4, with no clear D. With 1 base removed from V and 8 bases from J, the gap between germline ends came to 17 bases. In germline, CDR1 is SEHNR, CDR2 FQNEAQ (reference sequence). The CDR3 runs to 16 residues. The CDR3 reads CASSLEEAAPREKLFF. The CDR3 bases are TGTGCCAGCAGCTTAGAAGAGGCAGCACCGAGGGAAAAACTGTTTTTT.